This T cell receptor beta chain was identified during a study of multiple sclerosis patients with progressive multifocal leukoencephalopathy. Study-level points and caveats: Findings may reflect JC virus infection or just general immunocompromise.

The V and J ends lost 5 bases and 7 bases respectively, with 17 bases between them. Germline V gives CDR1 KGHSH, CDR2 LQKENI. The CDR3 loop spans 15 amino acids. Indicated time point: time of PML onset. About this clone itself: Antigen: not known.

The survey-level immunoSEQ assay was used. The table came from immunoSEQ multiplex PCR; TCRdb's copy has only in-frame clones and leaves some out. The data show tens of thousands of clones, roughly 84% seen once. The specimen comprised PBMCs, sampled from a patient treated with natalizumab. The chain employs TRBV18 and TRBJ2-2, with D possibly matching TRBD1 (6 bases). The receptor comes from a human donor with progressive multifocal leukoencephalopathy. The CDR3 nucleotides read TGTGCCAGCTCATCGCAGGGGATGGAGAGCGGGGAGCTGTTTTTT. It is translated as CASSSQGMESGELFF. The whole variable domain, filled in from reference TRBV18 and TRBJ2-2, reads NAGVMQNPRHLVRRRGQEARLRCSPMKGHSHVYWYRQLPEEGLKFMVYLQKENIIDESGMPKERFSAEFPKEGPSILRIQQVVRGDSAAYFCASSSQGMESGELFFGEGSRLTVL.